These T cell receptor beta chains were read from a single sample in a study of blood T cell repertoires in COVID-19. Assay used: immunoSEQ multiplex PCR; TCRdb lists only in-frame clones, some missing. The sample lists around 99,000 clones; about 80% were seen once. Material for sequencing was peripheral blood. The receptor source for this set is a man aged 70 or older with acute or convalescent COVID-19. CDR3s include the opening cysteine and the closing phenylalanine or tryptophan. A D gene is named only where the DNA matches it firmly. Size tells how often a clone was seen (once, few, many) or the class of an expanded clone, and some rows leave it out.

J | D | size | V | CDR3 | DNA
TRBJ1-4 | - | - | TRBV5-5 | CASSQTGWGEKLFF | TGTGCCAGCAGCCAGACGGGGTGGGGTGAAAAACTGTTTTTT
TRBJ2-1 | TRBD2 | - | TRBV18 | CASSPASGGANEQFF | TGTGCCAGCTCGCCAGCCAGCGGGGGGGCGAATGAGCAGTTCTTC
TRBJ1-2 | TRBD1 | - | TRBV7-9 | CASSLASTEGAVGYTF | TGTGCCAGCAGCTTAGCGTCTACGGAGGGGGCGGTTGGCTACACCTTC
TRBJ2-7 | TRBD1 | - | TRBV6-5 | CASSYTWDSYEQYF | TGTGCCAGCAGTTACACCTGGGACAGCTACGAGCAGTACTTC
TRBJ1-5 | - | - | TRBV14 | CASSLDNNQPQHF | TGTGCCAGCAGCCTCGACAACAATCAGCCCCAGCATTTT
TRBJ2-2 | TRBD1 | - | TRBV3-1/TRBV3-2 | CASSQDRGRGFNTGELFF | TGTGCCAGCAGCCAAGATAGGGGGCGTGGATTCAACACCGGGGAGCTGTTTTTT
TRBJ1-6 | - | - | TRBV10-2 | CASSDYGGNNSPLHF | TGCGCCAGCAGTGATTACGGCGGTAATAATTCACCCCTCCACTTT
TRBJ1-6 | - | - | TRBV7-3 | CASSHGRDGSPLHF | TGTGCCAGCAGCCACGGGAGGGACGGGTCACCCCTCCACTTT
TRBJ1-1 | TRBD1 | - | TRBV5-5 | CASSLQTGTGPEAFF | TGTGCCAGCAGCCTCCAGACAGGGACGGGCCCTGAAGCTTTCTTT
TRBJ1-5 | TRBD1 | - | TRBV18 | CASSMPGTGNQPQHF | TGTGCCAGCTCAATGCCCGGGACAGGGAATCAGCCCCAGCATTTT
TRBJ1-5 | - | - | TRBV19 | CASSHGGGRKSNQPQHF | TGTGCCAGTAGTCACGGTGGGGGCCGTAAAAGCAATCAGCCCCAGCATTTT
TRBJ1-6 | - | - | TRBV19 | CASSMVPGVNNSPLHF | TGTGCCAGTAGTATGGTTCCGGGAGTTAATAATTCACCCCTCCACTTT
TRBJ1-1 | - | few | TRBV18 | CASSTGQNTEAFF | TGTGCCAGCTCAACGGGACAGAACACTGAAGCTTTCTTT
TRBJ2-5 | TRBD2 | - | TRBV5-1 | CASSFVPSGGQETQYF | TGCGCCAGCAGCTTTGTTCCTAGCGGGGGGCAAGAGACCCAGTACTTC
TRBJ2-5 | TRBD2 | - | TRBV5-1 | CASSLATSSGVGGQETQYF | TGCGCCAGCAGCTTGGCGACCTCTAGCGGGGTTGGGGGCCAAGAGACCCAGTACTTC
TRBJ2-5 | TRBD1 | few | TRBV9 | CASSVYSLDRGVETQYF | TGTGCCAGCAGCGTCTACTCCCTGGACAGGGGGGTAGAGACCCAGTACTTC
TRBJ1-2 | TRBD1 | - | TRBV20-1 | CSASRTGGAIPYGYTF | TGCAGTGCTAGTCGGACAGGGGGCGCCATCCCATATGGCTACACCTTC
TRBJ2-7 | TRBD1 | - | TRBV6-5 | CASSATGGSYEQYF | TGTGCCAGCAGCGCGACAGGGGGATCCTACGAGCAGTACTTC
TRBJ1-2 | - | - | TRBV7-6 | CASSLGGTHNYGYTF | TGTGCCAGCAGCTTAGGCGGCACTCATAACTATGGCTACACCTTC
TRBJ1-4 | TRBD1 | - | TRBV5-6 | CASSWDRGSNEKLFF | TGTGCCAGCAGCTGGGACAGGGGGTCTAATGAAAAACTGTTTTTT
TRBJ1-3 | - | - | TRBV7-2 | CASSLGPPGAGNTIYF | TGTGCCAGCAGCTTAGGACCCCCAGGGGCTGGAAACACCATATATTTT
TRBJ1-1 | TRBD1 | - | TRBV18 | CASSDRGNTEAFF | TGTGCCAGCTCAGACAGGGGGAACACTGAAGCTTTCTTT
TRBJ1-3 | - | - | TRBV28 | CASSLPYRSSGNTIYF | TGTGCCAGCAGTTTACCCTACAGGAGCTCTGGAAACACCATATATTTT
TRBJ2-7 | - | - | TRBV2 | CASNSLGFGNEQYF | TGTGCCAGCAATTCACTTGGGTTCGGGAACGAGCAGTACTTC
TRBJ1-2 | - | - | TRBV12-3/TRBV12-4 | CASSSSLGGYTF | TGTGCCAGCAGTTCAAGTCTAGGTGGCTACACCTTC
TRBJ1-1 | - | - | TRBV7-2 | CASSPGGVNTEAFF | TGTGCCAGCAGCCCGGGGGGTGTGAACACTGAAGCTTTCTTT
TRBJ1-1 | TRBD1 | - | TRBV5-1 | CASSLDWGQGPMNTEAFF | TGCGCCAGCAGCTTGGATTGGGGACAGGGTCCCATGAACACTGAAGCTTTCTTT
TRBJ2-2 | - | - | TRBV5-6 | CASSLRGQVVLFF | TGTGCCAGCAGCTTGCGGGGACAAGTTGTGCTGTTTTTT
TRBJ1-2 | - | once | TRBV20-1 | CSAGGQGGYTF | TGCAGTGCTGGAGGGCAGGGTGGCTACACCTTC
TRBJ2-5 | - | - | TRBV5-6 | CASSLGTIASETQYF | TGTGCCAGCAGCCTTGGCACGATAGCGTCTGAGACCCAGTACTTC
TRBJ1-6 | TRBD1 | few | TRBV18 | CASSLGQVNNSPLHF | TGTGCCAGCTCATTGGGACAGGTTAACAATTCACCCCTCCACTTT
TRBJ1-2 | TRBD1 | - | TRBV6-1 | CASSEGTGSAPYTF | TGTGCCAGCAGTGAAGGGACAGGTAGTGCCCCCTACACCTTC
TRBJ1-3 | TRBD1 | - | TRBV7-9 | CASSFTDRDGNTIYF | TGTGCCAGCAGCTTCACCGACAGGGATGGAAACACCATATATTTT
TRBJ1-5 | TRBD1 | - | TRBV3-1/TRBV3-2 | CASSQDSGGGQPQHF | TGTGCCAGCAGCCAAGATTCAGGGGGCGGTCAGCCCCAGCATTTT
TRBJ1-2 | - | - | TRBV6-5 | CASAKESHYGYTF | TGTGCCAGCGCAAAAGAGTCTCACTATGGCTACACCTTC